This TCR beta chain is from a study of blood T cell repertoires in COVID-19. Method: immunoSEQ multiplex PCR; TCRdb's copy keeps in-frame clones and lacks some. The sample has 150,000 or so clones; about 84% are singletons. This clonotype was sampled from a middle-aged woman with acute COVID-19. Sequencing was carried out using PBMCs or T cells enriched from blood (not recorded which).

CDR3 sequence reads: CASSYSGLAGRYEQYV. In DNA form, the CDR3 reads TGTGCCAGCAGTTACTCAGGACTAGCGGGAAGGTACGAGCAGTACGTC. The chain recombines TRBV6-5 with TRBJ2-7, with 12 bases matching TRBD2. The CDR3 covers 16 residues. Trimming at V came to 0 bases and at J to 4 bases, leaving 4 bases not matched to a gene. Germline V lookup: CDR1 MNHEY, CDR2 SVGAGI.